This TCR beta chain was sequenced for a study of tumor-infiltrating lymphocytes in primary liver carcinoma. About the research overall: With diameters of roughly 4.2 to 10 cm, tumors were stage T1-T3 N0M0.

Unsorted whole blood yielded the blood RNA, and germline DNA was also extracted. A primer matching the constant region was used to make TCR beta cDNA from 500 to 600 ng of total RNA. Amplification in three nested multiplex PCR rounds with slightly modified ARM-PCR gave rise to TCR beta libraries. The first two PCR rounds used TRBV1-TRBV30 primers with a Cbeta primer, nine to eleven cycles each. TCRdb re-called the multiplex PCR reads with MiXCR, one entry per CDR3 protein. The sample has approximately 340,000 distinct CDR3 sequences; about two thirds are singletons. The V gene lost 3 bases and the J gene lost 3 bases, with 6 bases spanning the gap. The CDR3 loop spans 13 amino acids. The germline V gene encodes CDR1 GTSNPN and CDR2 SVGIG (reference sequence).

Sequenced: peripheral blood. The V and J genes are TRBV30 and TRBJ2-6; no clear D gene. The receptor was isolated from a man aged 40-55 years with primary liver carcinoma and hepatitis B virus infection. The CDR3 spells CAWRASGANVLTF. CDR3 coding DNA: TGTGCCTGGAGAGCTAGTGGGGCCAACGTCCTGACTTTC.